This TCR beta chain was sequenced during a study of blood T cell repertoires in COVID-19. Study-wide background: Some COVID-19 samples were acute and others convalescent; all came from the United States, Italy and Spain. T cells, B-cell-depleted T cells, or PBMCs provided the cDNA or gDNA that served as material.

Trimming took 0 bases from V and 5 from J, leaving 14 bases between them. Germline V gene data show CDR1 as SGDLS and CDR2 as YYNGEE. The CDR3 has 15 residues. Per the study methods: Reference gene primer amplification in the assay estimated nucleated cell counts. TCRdb's table, derived via immunoSEQ multiplex PCR, lists solely in-frame clones and lacks some. The V and J calls and clone size were taken over from that table, and D and trimming were inferred from the DNA. Of some 76,000 clones listed, roughly 80% are singletons. The V call is TRBV9, the J call TRBJ1-2, with D tentatively TRBD1 (5 bases). Sequencing was performed on peripheral blood. This sequence originates from a woman aged 55-69 years with acute or convalescent COVID-19. This CDR3 reads CASSVATRALYGYTF. Here the CDR3 DNA reads TGTGCCAGCAGCGTAGCTACCAGGGCCCTTTATGGCTACACCTTC. The full variable domain, completed using reference TRBV9 and TRBJ1-2, is DSGVTQTPKHLITATGQRVTLRCSPRSGDLSVYWYQQSLDQGLQFLIQYYNGEERAKGNILERFSAQQFPDLHSELNLSSLELGDSALYFCASSVATRALYGYTFGSGTRLTVV.